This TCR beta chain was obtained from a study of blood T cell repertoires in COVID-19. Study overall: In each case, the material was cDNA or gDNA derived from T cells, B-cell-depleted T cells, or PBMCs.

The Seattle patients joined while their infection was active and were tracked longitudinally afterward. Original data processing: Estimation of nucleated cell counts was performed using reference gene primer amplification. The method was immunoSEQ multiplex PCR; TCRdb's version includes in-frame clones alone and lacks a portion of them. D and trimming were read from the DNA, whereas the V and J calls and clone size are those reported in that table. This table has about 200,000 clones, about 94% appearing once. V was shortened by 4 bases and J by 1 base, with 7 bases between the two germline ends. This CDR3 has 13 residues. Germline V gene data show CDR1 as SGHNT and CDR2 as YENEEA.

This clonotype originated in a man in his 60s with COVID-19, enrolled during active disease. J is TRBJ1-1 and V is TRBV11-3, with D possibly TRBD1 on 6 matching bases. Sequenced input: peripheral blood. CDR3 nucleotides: TGTGCCAGCAGCTGGACAGCGAACACTGAAGCTTTCTTT. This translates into CASSWTANTEAFF.